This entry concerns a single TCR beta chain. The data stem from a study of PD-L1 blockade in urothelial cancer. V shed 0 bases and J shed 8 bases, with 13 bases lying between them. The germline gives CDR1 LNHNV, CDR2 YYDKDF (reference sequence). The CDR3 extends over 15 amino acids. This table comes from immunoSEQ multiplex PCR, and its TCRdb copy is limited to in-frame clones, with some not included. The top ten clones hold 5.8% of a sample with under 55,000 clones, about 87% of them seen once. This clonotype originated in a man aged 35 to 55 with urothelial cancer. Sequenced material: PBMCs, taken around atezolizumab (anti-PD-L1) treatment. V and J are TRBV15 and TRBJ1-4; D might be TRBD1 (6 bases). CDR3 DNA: TGTGCCACCAGCAGAGAGGGACATTGGGGGGAAAAACTGTTTTTT. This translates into CATSREGHWGEKLFF.